Listed below are T cell receptor beta chains from one sample, sequenced in a study of technical replicates of blood from several donors. Sequencing used immunoSEQ multiplex PCR; TCRdb keeps in-frame clones, though not all of them. The sample consists of tens of thousands of clones, about 86% of them appearing once. Material: PBMCs. The source of these receptors is a human donor in good health. Some clones in this sample may be carry-over from other donors' samples. Both conserved end residues are trimmed from each CDR3.

AWSAQGPGTEAF,TRBJ1-1,TRBV30
ASSWTGRETQY,TRBJ2-5,TRBV5-6
AIRPQGAGNTIY,TRBJ1-3,TRBV10-3
ASSQVGRLRHEQY,TRBJ2-7,TRBV4-1
ARSSSCQY,TRBJ2-5,TRBV7-5
ASSPRQGPYEQY,TRBJ2-7,TRBV7-2
ATQRGNRGTDTQY,TRBJ2-3,TRBV19
SVRSGGRSYEQY,NA,TRBV29-1
ASGTNTGELF,TRBJ2-2,TRBV12-5
SASGPF,TRBJ1-1,TRBV20-1
ATSRGFGKVAGVQPQH,TRBJ1-5,TRBV15
ASSHWGPNQPQH,TRBJ1-5,TRBV5-6
ASSHRTPTDTQY,TRBJ2-3,TRBV7-3
ASSPLGERDYGYT,TRBJ1-2,TRBV7-8